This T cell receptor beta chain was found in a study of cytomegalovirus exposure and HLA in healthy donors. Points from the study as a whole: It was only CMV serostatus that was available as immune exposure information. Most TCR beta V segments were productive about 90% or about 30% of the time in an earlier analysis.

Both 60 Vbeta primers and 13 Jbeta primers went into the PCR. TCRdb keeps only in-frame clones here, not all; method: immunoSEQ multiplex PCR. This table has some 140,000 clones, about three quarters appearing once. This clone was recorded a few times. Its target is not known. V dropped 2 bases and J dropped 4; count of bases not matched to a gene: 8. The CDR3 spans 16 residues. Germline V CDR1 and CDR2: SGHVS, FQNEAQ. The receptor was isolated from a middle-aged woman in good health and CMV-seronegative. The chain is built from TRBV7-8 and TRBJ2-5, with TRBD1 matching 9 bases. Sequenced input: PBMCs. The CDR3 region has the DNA TGTGCCAGCAGCTTACGTAAGGACAGGGGACGAGAGACCCAGTACTTC. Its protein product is CASSLRKDRGRETQYF.